This T cell receptor beta chain came from a study of blood T cell repertoires in COVID-19. At the level of the study: Some COVID-19 samples were acute and others convalescent; all came from the United States, Italy and Spain.

Using immunoSEQ multiplex PCR, the repertoire was profiled, and TCRdb retains in-frame clones only, with some absent. The sample contains some 120,000 clones, 79% of which appear only once. The ends were cut back, 0 bases at V and 2 bases at J, with 7 bases in the middle. Germline V lookup: CDR1 GTSNPN, CDR2 SVGIG (reference sequence). The CDR3 contains 13 residues. There are a few counts of this clone. The V and J genes are TRBV30 and TRBJ2-5, with D unresolved. The sample taken for sequencing was peripheral blood. This clonotype was sampled from a man in his forties with active or convalescent COVID-19. The CDR3 sequence: CAWSVVGQETQYF. The CDR3 region has the DNA TGTGCCTGGAGTGTCGTCGGGCAAGAGACCCAGTACTTC.